These 23 T cell receptor beta chains were all obtained from the same sample, sequenced in a study of T cell repertoires in ileal Crohn's disease. Assay: immunoSEQ multiplex PCR; the TCRdb copy retains only in-frame clones and omits some. The sample has about 16,000 clones; 85% to 90% are singletons. Sequencing was performed on ileal tissue. The receptors stem from an adult with Crohn's disease.

Worth noting for this clone: Other nucleotide sequences from this sample produce the same CDR3. The chain uses TRBV5-6 and TRBJ2-7; D is undetermined. Germline CDR1 and CDR2: SGHDT and YYEEEE. Trimming took off 0 bases at V and 3 bases at J, with 4 bases between the two ends. The CDR3 extends over 12 amino acids. CDR3 DNA: TGTGCCAGCAGCTTGGGTCTCTACGAGCAGTACTTC. This codes for CASSLGLYEQYF. Looking up the rest from reference TRBV5-6 and TRBJ2-7 gives the full variable domain: DAGVTQSPTHLIKTRGQQVTLRCSPKSGHDTVSWYQQALGQGPQFIFQYYEEEERQRGNFPDRFSGHQFPNYSSELNVNALLLGDSALYLCASSLGLYEQYFGPGTRLTVT.

V gene TRBV29-1 combines with J gene TRBJ1-3; D gene ambiguous. Germline V gene lookup returns CDR1 SQVTM and CDR2 ANQGSEA. CDR3 length equals 14 residues. Trimming took off 3 bases at V and 4 bases at J, with 13 bases between the two ends. CDR3 protein: CSVDHGESGNTIYF. The CDR3 region has the DNA TGCAGCGTTGATCACGGGGAAAGCGGAAACACCATATATTTT.

Comment on this clone: An end of the junction differs from the germline gene, which may be a read error. The rearrangement joins TRBV7-7 to TRBJ2-5; 15 nucleotides agree with TRBD2. This CDR3 is built from 16 residues. Germline V gives CDR1 SSHAT, CDR2 FNYEAQ (reference sequence). CDR3: CASSTGLAGGKETQYF. The CDR3 bases are TGTGCTAGCAGCACCGGACTAGCGGGAGGGAAAGAGACCCAGTACTTC.

The genes are TRBV5-1 and TRBJ1-4; TRBD1 matches 7 bases. This CDR3 spans 15 amino acids. Germline values: CDR1 SGHRS, CDR2 YFSETQ. The ends lost 4 bases at V and 4 bases at J; junction bases unmatched: 7. In DNA, the CDR3 is TGCGCCAGCAGCCCGACAGGGACCAGTAATGAAAAACTGTTTTTT. This sequence encodes CASSPTGTSNEKLFF.

The chain carries TRBV5-1 and TRBJ2-7, with 10 positions matching TRBD2. Losses at the gene ends were 3 bases for V and 1 base for J; bases not matched to a gene: 7. The CDR3 length is 16 residues. Germline loops: CDR1 SGHRS, CDR2 YFSETQ. The CDR3 sequence: CASSWTTSGVSYEQYF. CDR3 coding DNA: TGCGCCAGCAGCTGGACTACTAGCGGGGTATCCTACGAGCAGTACTTC.

The V and J genes are TRBV6-1 and TRBJ2-6; D remains ambiguous. V shed 11 bases and J shed 4 bases, with 15 bases lying between them. From germline, CDR1 is MNHNS and CDR2 SASEGT. This CDR3 has 14 amino acids. CDR3 coding DNA: TGTGCCGCATCCTTTGCTATCGGGGCCAACGTCCTGACTTTC. This gives the protein CAASFAIGANVLTF.

Concerning this clone itself: The junction differs from germline at one of its ends, possibly a read error. The rearrangement uses TRBV7-7 and TRBJ2-7; weak D call: TRBD1 (5 bases). The germline V gene has CDR1 SSHAT and CDR2 FNYEAQ (reference sequence). This CDR3 is built from 13 residues. CDR3 sequence (DNA): TGTGCTAGCAGCTGGGGCGGTTCCTACGAGCAGTACTTC. This codes for CASSWGGSYEQYF.

This clone was picked up one time. The chain has TRBV28 and TRBJ2-1; D may be TRBD2 (6 bases). The CDR3 loop spans 16 amino acids. CDR1 and CDR2 from the germline V gene are MDHEN and SYDVKM. The V end lost 5 bases, the J end lost 4 bases, and 18 bases lay between the germline ends. This CDR3 reads CASSLRTGRLYNEQFF. Written as DNA, the CDR3 is TGTGCCAGCAGTCTGCGGACTGGGAGGCTTTACAATGAGCAGTTCTTC.

The chain couples TRBV29-1 to TRBJ2-3; no firm D call. CDR1 is SQVTM and CDR2 is ANQGSEA in the germline V gene. This CDR3 is 11 amino acids long. The ends were cut back, 8 bases at V and 5 bases at J, with 11 bases in the middle. CDR3 nucleotides: TGCAGCCTAAACTCGGGAGATACGCAGTATTTT. This gives the protein CSLNSGDTQYF.

As to this clone: The sample carries other DNA sequences with the same CDR3. The rearrangement uses TRBV5-1 and TRBJ2-3; 11 nucleotides line up with TRBD2. The CDR3 runs to 15 residues. Germline loops: CDR1 SGHRS, CDR2 YFSETQ. V lost 4 bases and J lost 3; bases outside the gene matches: 4. CDR3 protein: CASSLTSGRTDTQYF. The CDR3 nucleotides read TGCGCCAGCAGCCTAACTAGCGGGAGAACAGATACGCAGTATTTT.

Note on this clone: Different DNA sequences within this sample yield the same CDR3. The rearrangement links TRBV7-3 to TRBJ2-2, with TRBD2 matching over 7 bases. V trimming: 5 bases; J trimming: 0 bases; junction bases outside the gene matches: 3. The CDR3 consists of 15 residues. Germline lookup yields CDR1 SGHTA and CDR2 FQGTGA. This CDR3 is CASSPGLTNTGELFF. CDR3 DNA: TGTGCCAGCAGCCCGGGACTAACGAACACCGGGGAGCTGTTTTTT.

The rearrangement links TRBV6-6 to TRBJ2-7, with TRBD1 as a possible D gene (6 bases). Trimming shortened V by 7 bases and J by 3 bases, and 16 bases separated the two germline ends. The germline V gene encodes CDR1 MNHNY and CDR2 SVGAGI (reference sequence). This CDR3 comprises 14 residues. CDR3: CASKPGHGLYEQYF. The CDR3 region has the DNA TGTGCCAGCAAACCGGGACACGGACTCTACGAGCAGTACTTC.

The gene calls are TRBV5-1 and TRBJ2-1, with a weak D call TRBD1 (6 bases). Germline CDR1 and CDR2: SGHRS and YFSETQ. The CDR3 sequence is 13 residues long. Between the trimmed V and J ends, which lost 4 bases and 2 bases, there was a span of 7 bases. CDR3 protein: CASSQGTYNEQFF. In nucleotides, the CDR3 is TGCGCCAGCAGCCAGGGGACCTACAATGAGCAGTTCTTC.

The J gene is TRBJ1-5, the V gene TRBV29-1; D is possibly TRBD1 (5 bases). Trimming removed 5 bases from V and 4 bases from J, with 12 bases in between. This CDR3 contains 13 residues. The germline CDR1 and CDR2 sequences are SQVTM and ANQGSEA. Here the CDR3 reads CSVLVGVNQPQHF. In DNA form, the CDR3 reads TGCAGCGTTTTAGTAGGGGTAAATCAGCCCCAGCATTTT.

This chain connects TRBV10-3 to TRBJ1-2; possibly TRBD1 for D (6 bases). With 4 bases removed from V and 2 bases from J, the gap between germline ends came to 11 bases. This CDR3 contains 14 residues. Germline V CDR1 and CDR2: ENHRY, SYGVKD. The CDR3 here is CAISVSGTNYGYTF. Written as DNA, the CDR3 is TGTGCCATCAGTGTGTCCGGGACAAACTATGGCTACACCTTC.

This chain joins TRBV6-5 and TRBJ1-1, with D possibly matching TRBD1 (5 bases). This CDR3 has 14 amino acids. The V and J ends lost 6 bases and 8 bases respectively, with 19 bases between them. The germline V gene has CDR1 MNHEY and CDR2 SVGAGI. The CDR3 protein is CASRDTGGMGEAFF. CDR3 nucleotide sequence: TGTGCCAGCAGGGATACCGGGGGGATGGGAGAAGCTTTCTTT.

The genes are TRBV6-1 and TRBJ1-1; 8 nucleotides match TRBD1. Germline V lookup: CDR1 MNHNS, CDR2 SASEGT. V lost 4 bases to trimming and J lost 1 base; unmatched junction nucleotides: 8. CDR3 size: 16 residues. The CDR3 DNA is TGTGCCAGCAGTGGGCCAGGGGGCTTTGGGAACACTGAAGCTTTCTTT. Protein product: CASSGPGGFGNTEAFF.

J is TRBJ1-2 and V is TRBV6-5; no clear D. Per germline, CDR1 MNHEY and CDR2 SVGAGI. V lost 6 bases and J 4 bases, leaving 12 bases between the germline ends. This CDR3 region has 13 residues. The CDR3, as DNA: TGTGCCAGCAGCAACCGGGGAGGCTATGGCTACACCTTC. Its translation is CASSNRGGYGYTF.

V is TRBV5-1 and J is TRBJ2-1, with a weak D call TRBD1 (6 bases). V was shortened by 6 bases and J by 10 bases, with 20 bases between the two germline ends. The CDR3 is 14 residues long. Germline CDR1 SGHRS, CDR2 YFSETQ. The CDR3 nucleotides read TGCGCCAGCACCCAGGGGACCCTCTTCGAAGAGCAGTTCTTC. Translating it yields CASTQGTLFEEQFF.

This clone was detected a few times. The rearrangement joins TRBV10-2 to TRBJ2-1; the D gene is possibly TRBD1 (6 bases). CDR1 and CDR2 from the germline V gene are WSHSY and SAAADI. Trimming shortened V by 4 bases and J by 7 bases, and 14 bases separated the two germline ends. There are 14 residues in the CDR3. CDR3 sequence: CASSVPGTSNEQFF. The CDR3 nucleotides are TGCGCCAGCAGTGTCCCCGGGACATCGAATGAGCAGTTCTTC.

This clone showed up just a few times. This chain uses TRBV28 with TRBJ2-2; 10 bases map to TRBD2. Germline V lookup: CDR1 MDHEN, CDR2 SYDVKM. V gave up 6 bases and J gave up 9 bases; unmatched junction bases: 10. There are 15 residues in the CDR3. The CDR3 sequence: CASSSSGRDFWELFF. In nucleotides, the CDR3 is TGTGCCAGCAGCTCAAGCGGGAGGGACTTTTGGGAGCTGTTTTTT.

The chain is built from TRBV18 and TRBJ2-1; D not resolved. Germline CDR1 and CDR2: KGHSH and LQKENI. The CDR3 has 16 residues. Trimming took off 0 bases at V and 2 bases at J, with 11 bases between the two ends. In DNA form, the CDR3 reads TGTGCCAGCTCACCACCGAGGCGGATCCCCTACAATGAGCAGTTCTTC. As protein: CASSPPRRIPYNEQFF.

The rearrangement links TRBV6-1 to TRBJ2-7; 8 positions match TRBD2. The CDR3 has 15 residues. The junction had 5 bases not matched to a gene; V was cut back by 2 bases and J by 2 bases. The germline V gene has CDR1 MNHNS and CDR2 SASEGT. The CDR3: CASSENLAGPYEQYF. The CDR3 coding sequence is TGTGCCAGCAGTGAAAACCTAGCGGGTCCCTACGAGCAGTACTTC.